Here is one T cell receptor (beta chain) with its context. This clonotype was observed at least ten times. Its antigen has not been determined. The record has no base qualities; no much larger clone is one base away. This specimen comes from a study of blood T cells in healthy people across ages (dated by TCRdb to between 2014 and 2016). Study-level background: In model experiments, template switching captured roughly one uniquely barcoded TCR beta cDNA molecule for every two T cells. For two donors (one aged 18 to 29 and one aged 80 or older), the study analyzed two additional independent replicas of 1 million unique cDNA reads from the same blood draw. Age-related changes in TCR beta repertoire diversity were measured in the study by deep sequencing normalized with unique cDNA molecular identifiers. Donors were grouped into four age groups: young (average 16 years), middle-aged (about 40), aged (roughly 67) and long-lived (around 80). To avoid experimental bias, donors of different ages were distributed randomly across sequencing lanes.

The CDR3 spans 16 residues, from the cysteine through the phenylalanine. Here the CDR3 DNA is all that survives: 48 bases in frame from base 1. The germline V gene gives CDR1 as SGHAT and CDR2 as FQNNGV. V has 1 base trimmed and J has 4 bases trimmed; junction bases matching no gene number 6. Systemically healthy Caucasian individuals from Russia, some 36 in total and aged about 6 to 95 years, were included as donors. Each donor gave roughly 11 milliliters of peripheral blood, drawn into EDTA-treated Vacutainer tubes. Ficoll-Paque density-gradient centrifugation was used to isolate PBMCs, with at least 7 million per sample. Total RNA, at least 6 micrograms per sample, was extracted from PBMCs with Trizol reagent. The percentages of naive CD45RAhigh/CD27high T cells were determined by flow cytometry on a PBMC aliquot from every donor. Points the paper makes about the study in general: Compared with the aged group, more naive CD4+ T cells, fewer expanded clones and increased TCR diversity were shown by the long-lived group, suggesting age selection. Because the CMV infection status of the donors was unknown, age-related changes in expanded clonotypes may potentially have been confounded. Bulk unsorted PBMC profiling prevented conclusive comparison of naive and antigen-experienced compartments. As age increased, observed TCR beta diversity per million T cells dropped in a roughly linear way, and a significant reduction was already evident by age around 41. The percentage of naive T cells measured by flow cytometry correlated strongly with observed TCR beta diversity. Estimates of total diversity based on one million sequenced T cells were considered lower bounds and underestimates.

Library prep was done by 5' RACE. Data came from an Illumina HiSeq 2500. A second PCR of roughly 6 to 12 cycles was run with a J-beta primer mix and a sample-barcoded 5' primer. Each TCR beta cDNA molecule received a unique molecular identifier from a template-switch 5' adaptor carrying 12 random nucleotides. At least 3 million CDR3-containing paired-end reads were obtained from each sample. First-strand cDNA synthesis was performed from all RNA using the Mint cDNA synthesis kit, with priming by a TRBC-specific oligonucleotide. After uracil-DNA glycosylase treatment, a first 18-cycle PCR used universal primers M1SS and BC2_uni_R on all cDNA. The authors processed their data as follows. For normalization, 1 million high-quality reads, each with a distinct molecular identifier, were randomly selected from each sample. Instead of being binned into consensus sequences, reads that shared molecular identifiers were thrown out. MiTCR, set to a Q25 quality threshold and the strictest error-elimination algorithm, was used for CDR3 identification, clonotype clustering and error correction. Lower-bound total TCR beta diversity was estimated with a nonparametric unseen species model using Euler transformation. TCRdb itself trimmed the public reads at Q25 with fastp, ran MiXCR and retained productive beta chains. Rows with a matching CDR3 protein are joined into one entry that keeps the most common DNA and genes. In this record, the V and J calls reflect TCRdb's handling and not the investigators' own analysis. This sample has about 970,000 distinct CDR3 sequences in its table, and just over 50% of those were observed once. Around a fifth of the sample comes from the top ten.

The rearranged segments are TRBV11-2 and TRBJ2-5; 10 bases in the junction line up with TRBD2. The sample was blood. The receptor's source is a woman aged 55 to 70 in good health. The CDR3 here reads CASSLGSGRSRETQYF. The DNA is as follows: TGTGCCAGCAGCTTAGGTAGCGGGAGGTCTCGAGAGACCCAGTACTTC.